Shown below are 9 T cell receptor beta chains from a single sample sequenced in a study of identifying expanded T cells in peripheral blood. Profiling relied on immunoSEQ multiplex PCR, and the TCRdb table lists in-frame clones only, not all of them. The table shows 120,000 or so clones, with roughly 84% occurring only once. The specimen sequenced was blood. Source of these receptors: a person aged 18 to 70 in good health.

The genes are TRBV29-1 and TRBJ1-2; D perhaps matches TRBD1 (5 bases). V was clipped by 2 bases and J by 4 bases, with 20 bases between them. The CDR3 covers 16 residues. The germline gives CDR1 SQVTM, CDR2 ANQGSEA. CDR3 sequence (DNA): TGCAGCGTTGAAACGGGGCGACGGACGTCTAGCTATGGCTACACCTTC. Protein: CSVETGRRTSSYGYTF.

The V gene is TRBV18, the J gene TRBJ2-1; 10 bases align to TRBD1. Germline values: CDR1 KGHSH, CDR2 LQKENI. This CDR3 is 17 amino acids long. V trimming: 3 bases; J trimming: 4 bases; junction bases outside the gene matches: 9. As DNA, the CDR3 is TGTGCCAGCTCACCCACTCCGGGACAGGGGCCTTACAATGAGCAGTTCTTC. This codes for CASSPTPGQGPYNEQFF.

V and J are TRBV28 and TRBJ1-1; perhaps TRBD1 as D (5 bases). The CDR3 runs 13 residues. Trimming stripped 5 bases from V and 5 bases from J, with 12 bases between. Germline V gives CDR1 MDHEN, CDR2 SYDVKM. Here the CDR3 DNA reads TGTGCCAGCAGTCACCGAGGGGCTACTGAAGCTTTCTTT. This codes for CASSHRGATEAFF.

The chain uses TRBV6-5 and TRBJ1-1; possible D gene TRBD1, 6 bases. Germline assignment: CDR1 MNHEY and CDR2 SVGAGI. The length of the CDR3 is 14 residues. Trimming shortened V by 6 bases and J by 0 bases, and 11 bases separated the two germline ends. CDR3 amino acids: CASRVTGMNTEAFF. CDR3 DNA sequence: TGTGCCAGCAGGGTGACAGGCATGAACACTGAAGCTTTCTTT.

The CDR3 here is CAISEQLTDYGYTF. DNA for the CDR3: TGTGCCATCAGTGAACAGTTGACTGACTATGGCTACACCTTC. V and J are TRBV10-3 and TRBJ1-2; D call uncertain. CDR1 ENHRY and CDR2 SYGVKD come from the germline V gene. This CDR3 contains 14 residues. V was clipped by 3 bases and J by 3 bases, with 11 bases between them.

This clone was seen repeatedly, ten times or more. V usage is TRBV29-1 and J usage is TRBJ1-1, with D uncertain. Germline CDR1 reads SQVTM; CDR2 reads ANQGSEA. V lost 3 bases to trimming and J lost 1 base, with 9 bases between them. CDR3 length: 13 amino acids. CDR3 protein: CSVESPENTEAFF. Here the CDR3 DNA reads TGCAGCGTTGAGAGTCCGGAGAACACTGAAGCTTTCTTT.

The rearrangement joins TRBV4-3 to TRBJ2-1, with TRBD2 matching 9 bases. V trimming: 1 base; J trimming: 7 bases; junction bases outside the gene matches: 5. The germline CDR1 and CDR2 sequences are LGHNA and YSLEER. The CDR3 is 15 residues long. CDR3 loop: CASSQVAGERNEQFF. The CDR3 region has the DNA TGCGCCAGCAGCCAAGTAGCGGGGGAAAGGAATGAGCAGTTCTTC.

This rearrangement joins TRBV7-2 to TRBJ2-3, with D possibly called TRBD1 or TRBD2 (5 bases each). Trimming removed 6 bases from V and 3 bases from J, with 16 bases in between. Looked up from germline, CDR1 is SGHTA and CDR2 is FQGNSA. This CDR3 contains 15 residues. CDR3 nucleotide sequence: TGTGCCAGCAGTCCAGGGACGGGTGGGACAGATACGCAGTATTTT. This codes for CASSPGTGGTDTQYF. The entire variable domain, with the rest obtained from reference TRBV7-2 and TRBJ2-3, is as follows: GAGVSQSPSNKVTEKGKDVELRCDPISGHTALYWYRQSLGQGLEFLIYFQGNSAPDKSGLPSDRFSAERTGGSVSTLTIQRTQQEDSAVYLCASSPGTGGTDTQYFGPGTRLTVL.

This sequence joins TRBV7-9 and TRBJ1-4; D is unresolved. CDR1 is SEHNR and CDR2 is FQNEAQ in the germline V gene (reference sequence). Trimming stripped 4 bases from V and 7 bases from J, with 10 bases between. The CDR3 extends over 13 amino acids. CDR3 nucleotides: TGTGCCAGCAGCTGGGCCGGGGTTGAAAAACTGTTTTTT. This gives the protein CASSWAGVEKLFF.